This record looks at one T cell receptor beta chain sequence and its context. This clonotype was detected many times. Its antigen is still unknown. Per-base quality was not reported, and no clone a single base away is much larger than it. These data are taken from a study of T cells in Graves' hyperthyroidism and ophthalmopathy (dated 2019 in TCRdb). Concerning the study at large: Peripheral blood samples were taken at the time of initial diagnosis, prior to any treatment. A discovery cohort of approximately 100 patients, roughly 45 with Graves' ophthalmopathy and fewer than 65 with stable Graves' hyperthyroidism, was used to find distinguishing TCR V-J signatures. Prospective prediction of ophthalmopathy was tested in an independent validation cohort of some 20 hyperthyroidism patients and 17 patients who later progressed to ophthalmopathy. For training and testing, the 110 or so patients in the discovery cohort were randomly divided in a 7:3 ratio. In six Graves' hyperthyroidism patients, the study also compared T-cell repertoires from thyroid tissue with T-cell repertoires from blood. After blood sampling, hyperthyroidism patients were treated with methimazole at a starting dose of 30 mg daily, and ophthalmopathy patients were treated with high-dose intravenous methylprednisolone. According to the paper, TCR Vbeta CDR3 sequencing was carried out on about 140 peripheral blood samples, which came from around 43 ophthalmopathy, approximately 72 hyperthyroidism and some 17 progressor patients.

TCR beta CDR3 regions were amplified from RNA transcripts. A first-round RT-PCR of the TCR CDR3 used the HTBI primer set with the Qiagen OneStep RT-PCR kit. Libraries were constructed in a second round of multiplex PCR, after which size selection and purification were performed. Paired-end sequencing of the libraries was performed with 100 bp reads on an Illumina HiSeq2000. From the authors' description of their analysis: Raw data were processed with SOAPnuke, discarding reads with adapters, uncalled bases, mean Phred below 15, or no exact constant-primer or identifier match. COPE v1.2.5 was used to merge the high-quality paired reads, and each unique nucleotide sequence was defined as a clonotype. Clonotypes were aligned to IMGT TRBV, TRBD and TRBJ reference segments using MiTCR v1.1. The analysis included only V-J combinations with a frequency above 0.0001, which together covered more than 99% of the repertoires. The TCS score was defined as F50 (clonal expansion) divided by E x V (chaos), with BLOSUM62-based TCRdist calculated between CDR3 peptides within each V-J. Welch's t-statistics and random forest reduced 514 V-J features to fewer than 15, which were used in a naive Bayes classifier (R e1071). TCRdb reran the public reads through fastp at Q25 and MiXCR, keeping productive beta chains. Each CDR3 protein appears once, grouped with its most common genes and DNA. For this entry, the V and J calls and clone size follow TCRdb and not the study's own pipeline. For this sample the table gives approximately 600,000 distinct CDR3 sequences, of which roughly 14% were detected only once. Roughly 5.7% of the sample is held by the ten biggest clonotypes.

Hyperthyroidism patients were newly diagnosed, with disease duration under 2 months, and aged 18 to 65 years. The study excluded patients with uncontrolled infections, other autoimmune diseases, pregnancy or lactation. Diagnoses relied on clinical symptoms, serum thyroxine and TRAb, thyroid ultrasound and orbital computed tomography. Blood from progressor patients was drawn when they were first diagnosed with hyperthyroidism, before any ophthalmopathy symptoms appeared. PBMCs were separated from under 12 ml of fresh peripheral blood using Ficoll-Paque density gradient centrifugation. Progressor patients were initially diagnosed with Graves' hyperthyroidism and developed ophthalmopathy during follow-up. Total RNA was extracted using Trizol reagent, and RNA quality was assessed on an Agilent 2100 Bioanalyzer. Points the paper makes about the study in general: In validation, the model predicted progression to ophthalmopathy with around 71% sensitivity and around 72% specificity, a median of about 6.7 months before onset. Sample size was not statistically predetermined, and blinding of investigators to group allocation was not performed. Blood samples also contained most of the expanded thyroid clonotypes (frequency above 0.001), which suggests that blood repertoires may reflect thyroid immune responses. Ophthalmopathy was separated from stable hyperthyroidism by a 13 V-J signature model, with roughly 88% sensitivity and about 81% specificity obtained in cross-validation and 80%/75% obtained in testing.

CDR1 is given as DFQATT and CDR2 as SNEGSKA, both from the germline V gene (reference sequence). There are 13 amino acids in the CDR3, from cysteine to phenylalanine inclusive. The DNA shown is the 39-base CDR3, in frame from base 1. Trimming removed 5 bases from V and 5 bases from J, leaving 15 bases between the germline ends. The sample comprised blood. Here the chain combines TRBV20-1 and TRBJ1-2; no confident D gene assignment can be made. This TCR derives from a woman younger than 45 with Graves' hyperthyroidism that later progressed to Graves' ophthalmopathy. The sequence in DNA is TGCAGTGCTCCCGGGGAGAATACTTATGGCTACACCTTC. Translated, this is CSAPGENTYGYTF.